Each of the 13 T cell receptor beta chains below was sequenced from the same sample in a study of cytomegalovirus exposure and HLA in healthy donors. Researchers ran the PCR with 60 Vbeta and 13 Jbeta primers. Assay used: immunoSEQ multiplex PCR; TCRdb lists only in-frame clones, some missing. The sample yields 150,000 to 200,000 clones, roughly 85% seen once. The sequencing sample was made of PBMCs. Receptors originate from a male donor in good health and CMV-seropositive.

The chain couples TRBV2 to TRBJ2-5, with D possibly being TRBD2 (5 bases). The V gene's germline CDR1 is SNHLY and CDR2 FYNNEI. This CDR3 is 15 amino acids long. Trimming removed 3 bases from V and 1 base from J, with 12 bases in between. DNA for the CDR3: TGTGCCAGCAGTGAGACGACTACAAGCCAAGAGACCCAGTACTTC. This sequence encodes CASSETTTSQETQYF.

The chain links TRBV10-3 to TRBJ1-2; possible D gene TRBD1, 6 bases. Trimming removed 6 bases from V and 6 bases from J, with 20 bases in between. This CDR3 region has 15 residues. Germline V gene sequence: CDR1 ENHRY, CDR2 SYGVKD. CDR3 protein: CAIRSTSVQGNGYTF. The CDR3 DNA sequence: TGTGCCATCAGGAGTACCAGCGTGCAGGGGAATGGCTACACCTTC.

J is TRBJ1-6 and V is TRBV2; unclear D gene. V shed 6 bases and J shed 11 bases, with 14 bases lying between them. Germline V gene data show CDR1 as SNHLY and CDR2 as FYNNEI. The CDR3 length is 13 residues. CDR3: CASRPGLAAPLHF. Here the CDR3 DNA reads TGTGCCAGCAGACCCGGTCTGGCGGCACCCCTCCACTTT.

This CDR3 is CASSYVGGNEQFF. The CDR3 region has the DNA TGTGCCAGCAGTTACGTGGGGGGCAATGAGCAGTTCTTC. This chain connects TRBV6-6 to TRBJ2-1, with D perhaps matching TRBD2 (6 bases). The ends were cut back, 2 bases at V and 6 bases at J, with 8 bases in the middle. CDR1 and CDR2 (germline): MNHNY, SVGAGI (reference sequence). The CDR3 has 13 residues.

CDR3 coding DNA: TGTGCCAGCAGCTACGGGCTAGCGGGGGGGCGCAGGTCCTACGAGCAGTACTTC. Residues: CASSYGLAGGRRSYEQYF. This rearrangement joins TRBV7-2 to TRBJ2-7; 12 positions agree with TRBD2. Looked up from germline, CDR1 is SGHTA and CDR2 is FQGNSA. Unmatched junction bases numbered 11, after V lost 4 bases and J lost 1 base. The CDR3 runs 18 residues.

CDR3 coding DNA: TGTGCCAGCAGCTTATTGTCGGGATGGGAGACCCAGTACTTC. It is translated as CASSLLSGWETQYF. The V call is TRBV7-2, the J call TRBJ2-5, with a possible D match to TRBD2 (5 bases). Germline V lookup: CDR1 SGHTA, CDR2 FQGNSA. This CDR3 spans 14 amino acids. V dropped 2 bases and J dropped 5 bases, with 12 bases sitting between them. Looking up the rest from reference TRBV7-2 and TRBJ2-5 gives the full variable domain: GAGVSQSPSNKVTEKGKDVELRCDPISGHTALYWYRQSLGQGLEFLIYFQGNSAPDKSGLPSDRFSAERTGGSVSTLTIQRTQQEDSAVYLCASSLLSGWETQYFGPGTRLLVL.

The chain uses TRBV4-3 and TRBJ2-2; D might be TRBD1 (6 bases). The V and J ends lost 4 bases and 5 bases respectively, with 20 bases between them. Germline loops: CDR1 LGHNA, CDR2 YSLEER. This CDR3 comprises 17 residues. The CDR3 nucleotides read TGCGCCAGCAGCCTGTTAGGGGGATTCAACCCTACCGGGGAGCTGTTTTTT. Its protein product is CASSLLGGFNPTGELFF.

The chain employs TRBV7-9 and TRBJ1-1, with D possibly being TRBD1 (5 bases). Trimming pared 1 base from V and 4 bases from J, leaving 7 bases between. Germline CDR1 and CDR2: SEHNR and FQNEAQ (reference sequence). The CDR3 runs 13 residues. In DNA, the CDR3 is TGTGCCAGCAGCTTAGGCAGGGCCACTGAAGCTTTCTTT. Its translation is CASSLGRATEAFF.

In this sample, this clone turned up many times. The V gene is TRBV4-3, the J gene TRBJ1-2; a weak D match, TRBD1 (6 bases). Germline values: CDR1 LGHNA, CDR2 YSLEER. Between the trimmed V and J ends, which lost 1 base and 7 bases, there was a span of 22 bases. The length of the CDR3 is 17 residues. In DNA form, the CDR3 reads TGCGCCAGCAGCCAAGGGTCGGGACAATCCCTTGGGGGTGGCTACACCTTC. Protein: CASSQGSGQSLGGGYTF.

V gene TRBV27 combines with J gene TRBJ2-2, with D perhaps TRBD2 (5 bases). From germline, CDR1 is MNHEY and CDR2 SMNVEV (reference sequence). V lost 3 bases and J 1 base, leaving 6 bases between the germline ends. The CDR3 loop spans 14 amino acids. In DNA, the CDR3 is TGTGCCAGCAGTTTGAGGGTGAACACCGGGGAGCTGTTTTTT. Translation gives CASSLRVNTGELFF.

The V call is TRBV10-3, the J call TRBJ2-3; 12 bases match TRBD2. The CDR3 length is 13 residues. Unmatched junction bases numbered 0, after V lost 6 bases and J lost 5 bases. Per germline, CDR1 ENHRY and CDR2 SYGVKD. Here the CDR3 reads CAIRTSGGDTQYF. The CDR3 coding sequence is TGTGCCATCAGGACTAGCGGGGGAGATACGCAGTATTTT.

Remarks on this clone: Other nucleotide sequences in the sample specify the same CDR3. The CDR3 DNA reads as TGTGCCAGCAGTGAGACAGGGCTCAGCAATCAGCCCCAGCATTTT. Amino acids: CASSETGLSNQPQHF. The V call is TRBV2, the J call TRBJ1-5, with TRBD1 matching 7 bases. CDR1 is SNHLY and CDR2 is FYNNEI in the germline V gene. The V segment lost 3 bases and the J segment 1 base; nucleotides outside the gene matches: 3. CDR3 length: 15 residues. Filled out from reference TRBV2 and TRBJ1-5, the complete variable domain reads EPEVTQTPSHQVTQMGQEVILRCVPISNHLYFYWYRQILGQKVEFLVSFYNNEISEKSEIFDDQFSVERPDGSNFTLKIRSTKLEDSAMYFCASSETGLSNQPQHFGDGTRLSIL.

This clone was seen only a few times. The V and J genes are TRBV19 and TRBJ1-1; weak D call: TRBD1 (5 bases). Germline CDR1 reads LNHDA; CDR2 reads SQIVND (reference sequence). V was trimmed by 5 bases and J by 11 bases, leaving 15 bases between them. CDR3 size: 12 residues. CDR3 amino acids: CASSPRGVVAFF. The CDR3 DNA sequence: TGTGCCAGTAGTCCCCGGGGGGTCGTGGCTTTCTTT.